Listed here are 31 T cell receptor beta chains from one sample, sequenced in a study of shared clonotypes between healthy human individuals. Clones were sequenced by immunoSEQ multiplex PCR, and TCRdb holds only the in-frame ones, with some missing. The sample has roughly 1,500,000 clones, nearly 99% seen once. The sample taken for sequencing was naive CD4+ T cells sorted from blood. Documented subset: CD45RA+ positively selected. The receptors were sampled from a man younger than 45 in good health.

This rearrangement joins TRBV7-9 to TRBJ2-1, with D possibly being TRBD1 (6 bases). Germline V gene lookup returns CDR1 SEHNR and CDR2 FQNEAQ (reference sequence). The CDR3 sequence is 14 residues long. Trimming cost V 2 bases and J 6 bases, with 11 bases left between them. The CDR3 coding sequence is TGTGCCAGCAGCTTAAGGGACATCTTCAATGAGCAGTTCTTC. Translating it yields CASSLRDIFNEQFF. Complete variable domain (other parts from reference TRBV7-9 and TRBJ2-1): DTGVSQNPRHKITKRGQNVTFRCDPISEHNRLYWYRQTLGQGPEFLTYFQNEAQLEKSRLLSDRFSAERPKGSFSTLEIQRTEQGDSAMYLCASSLRDIFNEQFFGPGTRLTVL.

The genes are TRBV13 and TRBJ2-7; no clear D gene. Trimming cost V 5 bases and J 0 bases, with 5 bases left between them. Germline values: CDR1 PRHDT, CDR2 FYEKMQ (reference sequence). The CDR3 is 12 residues long. CDR3 nucleotides: TGTGCCAGCAGCCCCAGCTCCTACGAGCAGTACTTC. This gives the protein CASSPSSYEQYF.

This chain joins TRBV7-6 and TRBJ1-1, with 8 bases identical to TRBD1. The junction had 5 bases not matched to a gene; V was cut back by 5 bases and J by 6 bases. The germline gives CDR1 SGHVS, CDR2 FNYEAQ. This CDR3 has 13 residues. CDR3 loop: CASSRRQGPEAFF. The CDR3 nucleotides are TGTGCCAGCAGCCGACGACAGGGGCCTGAAGCTTTCTTT.

CDR3 sequence: CASSLPGNVPYGYTF. The DNA of the CDR3 is TGTGCCAGCAGTTTACCGGGGAATGTACCCTATGGCTACACCTTC. V and J are TRBV28 and TRBJ1-2; D unclear. This CDR3 is 15 amino acids long. Germline V gives CDR1 MDHEN, CDR2 SYDVKM. Trimming removed 2 bases at V and 4 bases at J, with 14 bases between.

On this clone itself: Other DNA sequences in this sample translate to the same CDR3. The rearrangement uses TRBV7-9 and TRBJ2-5; D call uncertain. V lost 5 bases and J lost 5, with 9 bases in between. The CDR3 has 12 amino acids. Germline V lookup: CDR1 SEHNR, CDR2 FQNEAQ (reference sequence). Here the CDR3 reads CASSLARETQYF. In DNA, the CDR3 is TGTGCCAGCAGCCTGGCAAGGGAGACCCAGTACTTC.

About this clone: Other DNA sequences of this sample code for an identical CDR3. The rearrangement uses TRBV9 and TRBJ2-5; D is possibly TRBD2 (6 bases). The CDR3 extends over 13 amino acids. Germline V gene lookup returns CDR1 SGDLS and CDR2 YYNGEE. Between the trimmed V and J ends, which lost 0 bases and 4 bases, there was a span of 7 bases. The CDR3 DNA reads as TGTGCCAGCAGCGTAGGACTAGTAGAGACCCAGTACTTC. Translation gives CASSVGLVETQYF.

The V gene is TRBV5-6, the J gene TRBJ1-2, with a tentative D call TRBD1 (5 bases). This CDR3 has 13 residues. Germline values: CDR1 SGHDT, CDR2 YYEEEE. V was trimmed by 4 bases and J by 6 bases, leaving 13 bases between them. The CDR3 DNA follows: TGTGCCAGCAGCCTGGACAAGAACAATGGCTACACCTTC. Residues: CASSLDKNNGYTF.

This chain uses TRBV13 with TRBJ1-2, with D hard to call. The CDR3 contains 13 residues. V lost 0 bases and J 8 bases, leaving 10 bases between the germline ends. Germline V lookup: CDR1 PRHDT, CDR2 FYEKMQ (reference sequence). CDR3 in amino acids: CASSLGGMGGYTF. CDR3 DNA: TGTGCCAGCAGCTTAGGAGGTATGGGAGGCTACACCTTC.

The chain uses TRBV11-2 and TRBJ2-5, with 10 bases aligning to TRBD2. The germline V gene has CDR1 SGHAT and CDR2 FQNNGV. CDR3 length: 14 residues. J gave up 3 bases and V 9 bases, and 7 bases lay outside the gene matches. CDR3 nucleotides: TGTGCCAGTTCAAGCGGGAGGGCTGAAGAGACCCAGTACTTC. Its protein is CASSSGRAEETQYF.

The V and J genes are TRBV11-2 and TRBJ2-5, with 8 bases aligning to TRBD2. The CDR3 consists of 14 residues. With V trimmed by 4 bases and J by 5 bases, 6 bases remained unmatched. CDR1 is SGHAT and CDR2 is FQNNGV in the germline V gene. CDR3 coding DNA: TGTGCCAGCAGCTACAGCGGGAGTGGGGAGACCCAGTACTTC. It codes for CASSYSGSGETQYF.

The chain combines TRBV5-8 with TRBJ1-2, with D perhaps TRBD1 (6 bases). The CDR3 is made up of 16 amino acids. In germline, CDR1 is SGHTS, CDR2 YDEGEE. With 0 bases removed from V and 7 bases from J, the gap between germline ends came to 19 bases. The CDR3 DNA is TGTGCCAGCAGCTTGGAAGTCGGCAGGGGATTGTCTGGCTACACCTTC. It codes for CASSLEVGRGLSGYTF.

The genes are TRBV5-1 and TRBJ2-6; D gene unclear. This CDR3 region has 12 residues. Deletions cut 6 bases from V and 12 bases from J, with 13 bases between. Germline CDR1 SGHRS, CDR2 YFSETQ. CDR3 protein: CASTLPPSVLTF. CDR3 DNA: TGCGCCAGCACGCTGCCCCCTTCCGTCCTGACTTTC.

V is TRBV19 and J is TRBJ2-3, with a tentative D call TRBD2 (5 bases). Germline assignment: CDR1 LNHDA and CDR2 SQIVND (reference sequence). Trimming pared 5 bases from V and 0 bases from J, leaving 6 bases between. The CDR3 totals 13 residues. The CDR3 coding sequence is TGTGCCAGTAGTGGGAGCAGCACAGATACGCAGTATTTT. Protein: CASSGSSTDTQYF.

The J gene is TRBJ2-7, the V gene TRBV30; no clear D. The CDR3 extends over 11 amino acids. CDR1 is GTSNPN and CDR2 is SVGIG in the germline V gene (reference sequence). The CDR3 reads CAREDGYEQYF. The DNA of the CDR3 is TGTGCACGCGAGGACGGCTACGAGCAGTACTTC.

The chain is built from TRBV5-1 and TRBJ1-2; D may be TRBD1 (6 bases). The germline V and J ends were trimmed by 2 bases and 6 bases, with 17 bases remaining between them. From germline, CDR1 is SGHRS and CDR2 YFSETQ. The CDR3 is 15 residues long. The CDR3 sequence is CASSLRPGVSDGYTF. For the CDR3, the DNA is TGCGCCAGCAGCTTACGCCCAGGGGTTAGTGATGGCTACACCTTC.

This clone came up once. The J gene is TRBJ2-1, the V gene TRBV5-5; 12 bases are a match to TRBD2. This CDR3 region has 16 residues. Germline V gene lookup returns CDR1 SGHKS and CDR2 YYEKEE (reference sequence). Trimming cost V 0 bases and J 2 bases; bases outside gene matches: 0. CDR3 bases: TGTGCCAGCAGCTTGGGACTAGCGGGAGCCTACAATGAGCAGTTCTTC. Its protein is CASSLGLAGAYNEQFF.

The genes are TRBV27 and TRBJ2-3, with TRBD2 identical over 13 bases. Unmatched junction bases numbered 11, after V lost 4 bases and J lost 4 bases. Germline V CDR1 and CDR2: MNHEY, SMNVEV (reference sequence). The CDR3 length is 18 residues. CDR3 residues: CASSSYRGLAGESDTQYF. The CDR3 bases are TGTGCCAGCAGTTCCTATCGCGGACTAGCGGGAGAGTCAGATACGCAGTATTTT.

V and J are TRBV5-1 and TRBJ2-1; D ambiguous. The CDR3 spans 13 residues. Per the germline V gene, CDR1 is SGHRS and CDR2 is YFSETQ. Trimming took off 2 bases at V and 5 bases at J, with 8 bases between the two ends. The CDR3 coding sequence is TGCGCCAGCAGCTTAGGAGAACACAATGAGCAGTTCTTC. Translation gives CASSLGEHNEQFF. Full variable domain (outside the CDR3, taken from reference TRBV5-1 and TRBJ2-1): KAGVTQTPRYLIKTRGQQVTLSCSPISGHRSVSWYQQTPGQGLQFLFEYFSETQRNKGNFPGRFSGRQFSNSRSEMNVSTLELGDSALYLCASSLGEHNEQFFGPGTRLTVL.

This clone has only one observation. The chain uses TRBV27 and TRBJ2-7, with 8 bases matching TRBD1. V gave up 8 bases and J gave up 1 base; unmatched junction bases: 7. The CDR3 totals 14 residues. Germline assignment: CDR1 MNHEY and CDR2 SMNVEV (reference sequence). The CDR3 DNA follows: TGTGCCAGCGCGCAGGGGGCTCTTTCCTACGAGCAGTACTTC. It is translated as CASAQGALSYEQYF.

The genes are TRBV5-1 and TRBJ2-1, with D perhaps TRBD2 (6 bases). Germline V lookup: CDR1 SGHRS, CDR2 YFSETQ. This CDR3 is built from 13 residues. Trimming took 6 bases from V and 5 from J, leaving 12 bases between them. Here the CDR3 reads CASTEGPHNEQFF. The CDR3 DNA is TGCGCCAGCACGGAGGGTCCGCACAATGAGCAGTTCTTC.

This chain links TRBV5-1 with TRBJ2-7; D assignment may be TRBD1 or TRBD2 (5 bases each). Germline assignment: CDR1 SGHRS and CDR2 YFSETQ. The CDR3 has 12 amino acids. Between the trimmed V and J ends, which lost 7 bases and 2 bases, there was a span of 10 bases. Here the CDR3 reads CASGTDPYEQYF. The CDR3 DNA follows: TGCGCCAGCGGGACGGATCCCTACGAGCAGTACTTC.

This chain joins TRBV6-1 and TRBJ1-2, with a weak D call TRBD1 (5 bases). The germline gives CDR1 MNHNS, CDR2 SASEGT. The CDR3 consists of 15 residues. V was clipped by 10 bases and J by 7 bases, with 25 bases between them. CDR3 DNA: TGTGCCACCCTGAGGGAAGGGGACGGGTCCGGTGGCTACACCTTC. As protein: CATLREGDGSGGYTF.

The CDR3 DNA sequence: TGCAGCGGAAGAGCAGGGGACTCTGGAAACACCATATATTTT. Protein sequence: CSGRAGDSGNTIYF. The rearrangement links TRBV29-1 to TRBJ1-3; a possible D gene is TRBD1 (6 bases). The germline gives CDR1 SQVTM, CDR2 ANQGSEA. Deletions cut 7 bases from V and 0 bases from J, with 13 bases between. The CDR3 runs to 14 residues.

This chain joins TRBV18 and TRBJ2-7, with 7 bases fitting TRBD1. The V gene end was trimmed by 3 bases and the J gene end by 6 bases; junction bases not matched to a gene: 14. CDR1 and CDR2 from the germline V gene are KGHSH and LQKENI. The CDR3 runs to 16 residues. The CDR3, as DNA: TGTGCCAGCTCACCGAACCTCAAGGGGGCTTCCCCCGAGCAGTACTTC. This codes for CASSPNLKGASPEQYF.

The chain links TRBV9 to TRBJ2-1; 10 bases match TRBD2. Germline lookup yields CDR1 SGDLS and CDR2 YYNGEE. V lost 4 bases, J lost 1 base, and 2 bases stayed unmatched. The CDR3 length is 15 residues. CDR3: CASSRAGGSYNEQFF. CDR3 coding DNA: TGTGCCAGCAGCCGAGCGGGAGGGTCCTACAATGAGCAGTTCTTC.

The rearrangement joins TRBV11-2 to TRBJ2-3; no firm D call. Trimming took off 0 bases at V and 7 bases at J, with 2 bases between the two ends. This CDR3 is built from 11 residues. Germline V gene sequence: CDR1 SGHAT, CDR2 FQNNGV. The CDR3 DNA reads as TGTGCCAGCAGCTTAGATAATACGCAGTATTTT. Translating gives CASSLDNTQYF. Drawing the rest from reference TRBV11-2 and TRBJ2-3, the complete variable domain is EAGVAQSPRYKIIEKRQSVAFWCNPISGHATLYWYQQILGQGPKLLIQFQNNGVVDDSQLPKDRFSAERLKGVDSTLKIQPAKLEDSAVYLCASSLDNTQYFGPGTRLTVL.

J is TRBJ2-1 and V is TRBV15, with no clear D. The germline V gene encodes CDR1 LNHNV and CDR2 YYDKDF (reference sequence). Trimming cost V 7 bases and J 4 bases, with 11 bases left between them. CDR3 length equals 13 residues. CDR3 in DNA: TGTGCCACCAACACGGGTCTATACAATGAGCAGTTCTTC. Encoded protein: CATNTGLYNEQFF. Complete variable domain (other parts from reference TRBV15 and TRBJ2-1): DAMVIQNPRYQVTQFGKPVTLSCSQTLNHNVMYWYQQKSSQAPKLLFHYYDKDFNNEADTPDNFQSRRPNTSFCFLDIRSPGLGDTAMYLCATNTGLYNEQFFGPGTRLTVL.

The chain uses TRBV28 and TRBJ2-1; D might be TRBD2 (6 bases). V was trimmed by 6 bases and J by 0 bases, leaving 9 bases between them. Germline V lookup: CDR1 MDHEN, CDR2 SYDVKM. CDR3 length equals 14 residues. The CDR3, as DNA: TGTGCCAGCAGGGAGGGGTTCTCCTACAATGAGCAGTTCTTC. As protein: CASREGFSYNEQFF. The full variable domain, in which reference TRBV28 and TRBJ2-1 provide the parts outside the CDR3, is DVKVTQSSRYLVKRTGEKVFLECVQDMDHENMFWYRQDPGLGLRLIYFSYDVKMKEKGDIPEGYSVSREKKERFSLILESASTNQTSMYLCASREGFSYNEQFFGPGTRLTVL.

The genes are TRBV2 and TRBJ2-1, with D unresolved. CDR3 length: 11 amino acids. V gave up 3 bases and J gave up 9 bases, with 6 bases separating them. The germline CDR1 and CDR2 sequences are SNHLY and FYNNEI. This chain's CDR3 is CASSEDAEQFF. CDR3 DNA sequence: TGTGCCAGCAGTGAGGACGCTGAGCAGTTCTTC.

This chain connects TRBV27 to TRBJ2-5, with TRBD2 matching over 9 bases. The ends lost 5 bases at V and 5 bases at J; junction bases unmatched: 12. Germline-derived CDR1 and CDR2 are MNHEY and SMNVEV (reference sequence). This CDR3 has 16 amino acids. CDR3 amino acids: CASSSLLAGSEETQYF. The CDR3 coding sequence is TGTGCCAGCAGTAGTCTTCTAGCGGGGTCGGAGGAGACCCAGTACTTC.

This chain connects TRBV9 to TRBJ2-5; 8 positions match TRBD1. The CDR3 sequence is 16 residues long. Trimming removed 0 bases from V and 5 bases from J; junction bases left unmatched: 9. Germline V gives CDR1 SGDLS, CDR2 YYNGEE. The CDR3 bases are TGTGCCAGCAGCGTAGCCGCAGGGGGCTCGGGGGAGACCCAGTACTTC. The encoded protein is CASSVAAGGSGETQYF.